This record concerns one T cell receptor beta chain sequence. Its antigen is not identified. A junction end diverges from the germline sequence, so it may reflect a read error. Researchers used 5'RACE with constant-segment primers to make TCR alpha and TCR beta cDNA libraries that carry sample barcodes and UMIs. TCRdb itself ran the 5' RACE reads through MiXCR, one entry per CDR3 protein. Among 200,000 to 250,000 distinct CDR3 sequences listed, roughly a tenth were seen once. This record belongs to a study of T-cell memory formation after mild COVID-19. Study-level points and caveats: The finding that pre-infection memory included some responding clones suggested that cross-reactive memory joined. CD4+ contracting clones lay mainly in CM and EM, CD8+ ones in EMRA.

Germline assignment: CDR1 SSHAT and CDR2 FNYEAQ (reference sequence). The CDR3 has 14 residues. The sequence was collected from a man aged 18 to 30 who had mild COVID-19 (a few samples of this study predate the infection). Cell type and time point are not known. The sequenced material came from PBMCs or a T cell subset sorted from them (not recorded which). The gene calls are TRBV7-7 and TRBJ2-3, with D hard to call. Written as DNA, the CDR3 is TGTGCTAGCAGCTTAAACAGCTTCACAGATACGCAGTATTTT. Translating it yields CASSLNSFTDTQYF.